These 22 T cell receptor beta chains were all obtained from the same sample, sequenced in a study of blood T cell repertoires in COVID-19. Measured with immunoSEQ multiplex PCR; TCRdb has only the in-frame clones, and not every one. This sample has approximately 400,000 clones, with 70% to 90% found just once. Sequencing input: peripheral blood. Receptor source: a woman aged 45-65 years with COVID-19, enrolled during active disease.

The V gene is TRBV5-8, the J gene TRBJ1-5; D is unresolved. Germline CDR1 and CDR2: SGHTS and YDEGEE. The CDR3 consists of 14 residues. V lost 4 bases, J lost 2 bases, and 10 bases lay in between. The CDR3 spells CASSPELGNQPQHF. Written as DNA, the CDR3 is TGTGCCAGCAGCCCCGAGCTGGGCAATCAGCCCCAGCATTTT.

The CDR3 DNA follows: TGTGCCAGTAAACAAGCGGGGACTCGAGATGGCTACACCTTC. Amino acids: CASKQAGTRDGYTF. V and J are TRBV6-5 and TRBJ1-2; possible D gene TRBD1, 5 bases. Germline loops: CDR1 MNHEY, CDR2 SVGAGI. The CDR3 extends over 14 amino acids. The ends were cut back, 9 bases at V and 6 bases at J, with 20 bases in the middle.

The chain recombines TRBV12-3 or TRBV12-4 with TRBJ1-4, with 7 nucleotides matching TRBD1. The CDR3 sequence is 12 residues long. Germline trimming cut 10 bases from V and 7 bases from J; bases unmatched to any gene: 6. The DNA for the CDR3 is TGTGCCACCAGGGGGACAGCTGAAAAACTGTTTTTT. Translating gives CATRGTAEKLFF.

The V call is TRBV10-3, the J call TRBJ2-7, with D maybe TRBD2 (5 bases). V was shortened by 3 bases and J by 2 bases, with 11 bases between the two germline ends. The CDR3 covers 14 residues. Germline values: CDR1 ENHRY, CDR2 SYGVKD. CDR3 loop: CAISDPGSPYEQYF. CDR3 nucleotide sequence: TGTGCCATCAGTGACCCGGGGTCACCCTACGAGCAGTACTTC.

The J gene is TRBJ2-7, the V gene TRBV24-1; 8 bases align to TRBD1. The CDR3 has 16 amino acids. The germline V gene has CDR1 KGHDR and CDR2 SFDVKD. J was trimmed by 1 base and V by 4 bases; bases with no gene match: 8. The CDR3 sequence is CATSDTGTGNSYEQYF. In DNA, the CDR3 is TGTGCCACCAGTGACACCGGGACAGGTAATTCCTACGAGCAGTACTTC.

The CDR3 region is CASSITLEAQHF. CDR3 DNA: TGTGCCAGTAGTATTACCCTGGAGGCCCAGCATTTT. The chain uses TRBV19 and TRBJ1-5; D remains unclear. The V end lost 3 bases, the J end lost 11 bases, and 11 bases lay between the germline ends. This CDR3 is 12 amino acids long. Germline V gene sequence: CDR1 LNHDA, CDR2 SQIVND (reference sequence). The whole variable domain, filled in from reference TRBV19 and TRBJ1-5, reads DGGITQSPKYLFRKEGQNVTLSCEQNLNHDAMYWYRQDPGQGLRLIYYSQIVNDFQKGDIAEGYSVSREKKESFPLTVTSAQKNPTAFYLCASSITLEAQHFGDGTRLSIL.

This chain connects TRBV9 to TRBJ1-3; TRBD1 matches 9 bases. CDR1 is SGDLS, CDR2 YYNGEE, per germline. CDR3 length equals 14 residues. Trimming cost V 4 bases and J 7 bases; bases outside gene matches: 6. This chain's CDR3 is CASSPGTGINTIYF. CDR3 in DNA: TGTGCCAGCAGCCCAGGGACAGGGATCAACACCATATATTTT. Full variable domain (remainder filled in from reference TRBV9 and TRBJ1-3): DSGVTQTPKHLITATGQRVTLRCSPRSGDLSVYWYQQSLDQGLQFLIQYYNGEERAKGNILERFSAQQFPDLHSELNLSSLELGDSALYFCASSPGTGINTIYFGEGSWLTVV.

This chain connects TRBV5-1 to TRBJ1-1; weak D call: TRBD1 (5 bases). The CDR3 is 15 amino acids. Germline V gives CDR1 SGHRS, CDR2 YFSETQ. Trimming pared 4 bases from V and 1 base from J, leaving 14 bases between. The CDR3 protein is CASSISAGRNTEAFF. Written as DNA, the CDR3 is TGCGCCAGCAGCATTAGCGCGGGGCGGAACACTGAAGCTTTCTTT.

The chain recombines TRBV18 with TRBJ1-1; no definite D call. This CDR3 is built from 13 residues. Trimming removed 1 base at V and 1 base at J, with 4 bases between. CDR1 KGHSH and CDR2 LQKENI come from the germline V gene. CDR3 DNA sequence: TGTGCCAGCTCACCACAGCCGAACACTGAAGCTTTCTTT. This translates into CASSPQPNTEAFF.

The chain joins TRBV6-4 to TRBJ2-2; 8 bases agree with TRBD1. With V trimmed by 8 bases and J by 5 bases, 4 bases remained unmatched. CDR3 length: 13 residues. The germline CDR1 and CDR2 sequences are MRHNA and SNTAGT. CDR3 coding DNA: TGTGCCAGCGGCGACAGGGGAACCGGGGAGCTGTTTTTT. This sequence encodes CASGDRGTGELFF.

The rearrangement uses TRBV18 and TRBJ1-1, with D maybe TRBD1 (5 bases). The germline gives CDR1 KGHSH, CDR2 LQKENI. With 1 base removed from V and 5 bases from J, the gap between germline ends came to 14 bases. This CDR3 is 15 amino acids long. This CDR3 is CASSPRTTGGTEAFF. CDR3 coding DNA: TGTGCCAGCTCACCACGGACGACGGGGGGGACTGAAGCTTTCTTT. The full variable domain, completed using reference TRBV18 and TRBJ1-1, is NAGVMQNPRHLVRRRGQEARLRCSPMKGHSHVYWYRQLPEEGLKFMVYLQKENIIDESGMPKERFSAEFPKEGPSILRIQQVVRGDSAAYFCASSPRTTGGTEAFFGQGTRLTVV.

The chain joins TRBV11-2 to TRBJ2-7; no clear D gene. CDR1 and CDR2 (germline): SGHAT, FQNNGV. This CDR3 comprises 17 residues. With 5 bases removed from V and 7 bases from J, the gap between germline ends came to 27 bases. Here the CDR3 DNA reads TGTGCCAGCAGCATTGGTCGGCGGCCGTCCCGCTTTTGGGAGCAGTACTTC. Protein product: CASSIGRRPSRFWEQYF.

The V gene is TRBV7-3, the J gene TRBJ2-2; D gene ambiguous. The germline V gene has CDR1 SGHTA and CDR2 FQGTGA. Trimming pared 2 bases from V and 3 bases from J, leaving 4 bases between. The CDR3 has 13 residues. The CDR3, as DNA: TGTGCCAGCAGCTTAGTCGACACCGGGGAGCTGTTTTTT. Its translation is CASSLVDTGELFF.

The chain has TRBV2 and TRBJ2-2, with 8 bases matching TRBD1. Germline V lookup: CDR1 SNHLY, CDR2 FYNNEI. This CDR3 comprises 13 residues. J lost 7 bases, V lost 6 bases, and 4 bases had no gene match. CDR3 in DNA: TGTGCCAGCAGCAGGGGGCGAGTCGGGGAGCTGTTTTTT. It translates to CASSRGRVGELFF.

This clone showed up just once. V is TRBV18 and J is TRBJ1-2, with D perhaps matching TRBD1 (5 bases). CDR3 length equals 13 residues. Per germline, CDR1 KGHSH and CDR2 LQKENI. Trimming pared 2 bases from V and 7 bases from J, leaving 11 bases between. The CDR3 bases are TGTGCCAGCTCACCAGGGGCCGGGAGTGGCTACACCTTC. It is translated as CASSPGAGSGYTF.

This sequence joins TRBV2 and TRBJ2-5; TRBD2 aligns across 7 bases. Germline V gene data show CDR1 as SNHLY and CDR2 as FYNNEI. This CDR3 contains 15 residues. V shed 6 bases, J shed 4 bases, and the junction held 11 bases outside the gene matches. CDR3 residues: CASRTQRGVGETQYF. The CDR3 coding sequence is TGTGCCAGCAGGACCCAGCGGGGAGTAGGAGAGACCCAGTACTTC.

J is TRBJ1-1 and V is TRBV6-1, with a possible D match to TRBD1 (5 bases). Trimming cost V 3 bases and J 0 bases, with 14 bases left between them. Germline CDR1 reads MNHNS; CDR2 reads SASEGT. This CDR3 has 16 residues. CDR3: CASSDWAGVLNTEAFF. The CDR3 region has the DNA TGTGCCAGCAGTGATTGGGCGGGGGTACTGAACACTGAAGCTTTCTTT.

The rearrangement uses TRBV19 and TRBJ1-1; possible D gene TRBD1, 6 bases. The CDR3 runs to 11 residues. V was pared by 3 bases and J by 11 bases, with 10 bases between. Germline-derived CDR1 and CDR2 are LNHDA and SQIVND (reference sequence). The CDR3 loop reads CASSIGGLAFF. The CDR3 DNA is TGTGCCAGTAGTATTGGGGGCTTGGCTTTCTTT.

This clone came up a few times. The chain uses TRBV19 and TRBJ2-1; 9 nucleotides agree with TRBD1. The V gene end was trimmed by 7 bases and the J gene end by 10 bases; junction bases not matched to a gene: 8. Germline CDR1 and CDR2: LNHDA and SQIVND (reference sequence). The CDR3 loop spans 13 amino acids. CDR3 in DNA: TGTGCCAGTACCCATACAGGGGGCTACGAGCAGTTCTTC. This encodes CASTHTGGYEQFF.

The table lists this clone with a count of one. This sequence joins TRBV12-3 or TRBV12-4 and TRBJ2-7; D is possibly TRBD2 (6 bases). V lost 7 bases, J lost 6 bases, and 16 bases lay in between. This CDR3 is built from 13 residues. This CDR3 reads CASTPGSGLEQYF. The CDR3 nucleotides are TGTGCCAGCACCCCAGGTAGCGGTCTCGAGCAGTACTTC.

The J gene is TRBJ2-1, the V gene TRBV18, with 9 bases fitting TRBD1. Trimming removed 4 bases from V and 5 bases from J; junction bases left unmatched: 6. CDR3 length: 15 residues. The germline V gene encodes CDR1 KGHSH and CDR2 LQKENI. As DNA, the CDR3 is TGTGCCAGCTCACTAAGGACAGGGGACAACAATGAGCAGTTCTTC. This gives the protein CASSLRTGDNNEQFF.

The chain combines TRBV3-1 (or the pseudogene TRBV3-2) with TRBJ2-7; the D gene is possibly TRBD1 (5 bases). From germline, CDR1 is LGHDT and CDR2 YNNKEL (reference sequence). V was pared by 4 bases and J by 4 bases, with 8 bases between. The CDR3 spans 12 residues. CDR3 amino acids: CASSLTGYEQYF. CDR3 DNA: TGTGCCAGCAGCCTAACAGGATACGAGCAGTACTTC.